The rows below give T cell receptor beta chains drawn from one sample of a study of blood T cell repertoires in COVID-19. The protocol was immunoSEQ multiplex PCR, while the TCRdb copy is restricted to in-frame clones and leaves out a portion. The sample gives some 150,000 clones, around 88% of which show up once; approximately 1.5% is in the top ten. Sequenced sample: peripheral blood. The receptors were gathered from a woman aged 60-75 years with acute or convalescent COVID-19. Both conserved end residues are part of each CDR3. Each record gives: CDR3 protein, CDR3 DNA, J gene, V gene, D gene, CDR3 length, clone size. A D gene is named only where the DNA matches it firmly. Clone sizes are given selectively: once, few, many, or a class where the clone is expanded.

CDR3 protein: CASIGQGGISDYGYTF
CDR3 DNA: TGTGCCAGTATAGGACAGGGTGGTATAAGTGACTATGGCTACACCTTC
J gene: TRBJ1-2
V gene: TRBV19
D gene: TRBD1
CDR3 length: 16
clone size: NA

CDR3 protein: CASSLSHYNEQFF
CDR3 DNA: TGTGCCAGCAGTTTATCACACTACAATGAGCAGTTCTTC
J gene: TRBJ2-1
V gene: TRBV27
D gene: NA
CDR3 length: 13
clone size: NA

CDR3 protein: CASSEALRLGGSDTQYF
CDR3 DNA: TGTGCCAGCAGTGAAGCGCTTCGGCTAGGTGGGTCAGATACGCAGTATTTT
J gene: TRBJ2-3
V gene: TRBV6-1
D gene: NA
CDR3 length: 17
clone size: few

CDR3 protein: CATSGLAGDEQFF
CDR3 DNA: TGTGCCACCTCGGGACTAGCGGGTGATGAGCAGTTCTTC
J gene: TRBJ2-1
V gene: TRBV6-5
D gene: TRBD2
CDR3 length: 13
clone size: NA

CDR3 protein: CASSSPSAEQYF
CDR3 DNA: TGTGCCAGTAGTTCCCCTAGCGCCGAGCAGTACTTC
J gene: TRBJ2-7
V gene: TRBV19
D gene: NA
CDR3 length: 12
clone size: NA

CDR3 protein: CAWTRPDRTKEKLFF
CDR3 DNA: TGTGCCTGGACTAGACCAGACAGGACGAAAGAAAAACTGTTTTTT
J gene: TRBJ1-4
V gene: TRBV30
D gene: NA
CDR3 length: 15
clone size: NA

CDR3 protein: CASSPTANYGYTF
CDR3 DNA: TGTGCCAGCAGTCCCACTGCTAACTATGGCTACACCTTC
J gene: TRBJ1-2
V gene: TRBV28
D gene: NA
CDR3 length: 13
clone size: NA

CDR3 protein: CASSFGQYQPQHF
CDR3 DNA: TGTGCCAGCAGTTTTGGACAGTATCAGCCCCAGCATTTT
J gene: TRBJ1-5
V gene: TRBV12-3/TRBV12-4
D gene: NA
CDR3 length: 13
clone size: NA

CDR3 protein: CASSLDGRGNEKLFF
CDR3 DNA: TGCGCCAGCAGCTTGGATGGCAGGGGGAATGAAAAACTGTTTTTT
J gene: TRBJ1-4
V gene: TRBV5-1
D gene: TRBD1
CDR3 length: 15
clone size: once

CDR3 protein: CASSLEAGSRSPLHF
CDR3 DNA: TGTGCCAGCAGCTTGGAGGCAGGGTCACGATCACCCCTCCACTTT
J gene: TRBJ1-6
V gene: TRBV5-8
D gene: NA
CDR3 length: 15
clone size: NA

CDR3 protein: CATRGDNNEQFF
CDR3 DNA: TGTGCCACCAGGGGAGACAACAATGAGCAGTTCTTC
J gene: TRBJ2-1
V gene: TRBV24-1
D gene: NA
CDR3 length: 12
clone size: NA

CDR3 protein: CASSGQLNTEAFF
CDR3 DNA: TGTGCCAGCAGCGGACAGTTGAACACTGAAGCTTTCTTT
J gene: TRBJ1-1
V gene: TRBV12-3/TRBV12-4
D gene: NA
CDR3 length: 13
clone size: NA

CDR3 protein: CASMLGQFSQYF
CDR3 DNA: TGTGCCAGCATGTTAGGACAGTTTTCGCAGTATTTT
J gene: TRBJ2-3
V gene: TRBV6-6
D gene: NA
CDR3 length: 12
clone size: NA

CDR3 protein: CASLPGTGSIGEQYF
CDR3 DNA: TGTGCCAGCTTACCCGGGACAGGGTCCATCGGGGAGCAGTACTTC
J gene: TRBJ2-7
V gene: TRBV28
D gene: TRBD1
CDR3 length: 15
clone size: NA

CDR3 protein: CASSLQGSLNTEAFF
CDR3 DNA: TGTGCCAGCAGTTTACAGGGGTCCCTTAACACTGAAGCTTTCTTT
J gene: TRBJ1-1
V gene: TRBV2
D gene: TRBD1
CDR3 length: 15
clone size: once